These T cell receptor beta chains were read from a single sample in a study of blood T cell repertoires in COVID-19. Repertoires were generated with immunoSEQ multiplex PCR, while TCRdb's copy carries only in-frame clones and drops some. The repertoire consists of roughly 440,000 clones, with 88% occurring once and the leading ten covering over 10%. Sequencing input: peripheral blood. The receptors shown here come from a woman in her 50s with COVID-19, enrolled during active disease. The CDR3 runs from the conserved cysteine through the conserved F or W. D genes are given only for firm matches. Size is stated for part of the rows, as once, few or many counts, or as a class when the clone is expanded.

abundance	v_gene	j_gene	d_gene	CDR3aa	CDR3nt
.	TRBV30	TRBJ2-6	TRBD2	CAWSVRSGGRRSGANVLTF	TGTGCCTGGAGTGTACGTAGCGGGGGCCGTAGATCTGGGGCCAACGTCCTGACTTTC
once	TRBV3-1/TRBV3-2	TRBJ2-1	TRBD2	CASSLPGGGGVSNEQFF	TGTGCCAGCAGCCTCCCTGGGGGCGGGGGGGTCAGCAATGAGCAGTTCTTC
.	TRBV6-5	TRBJ1-5	.	CASSSGQPSGQPQHF	TGTGCCAGCAGCTCCGGACAGCCTTCGGGTCAGCCCCAGCATTTT
few	TRBV3-1/TRBV3-2	TRBJ1-6	.	CASSQDGTALSPLHF	TGTGCCAGCAGCCAAGATGGAACAGCTCTCTCACCCCTCCACTTT
.	TRBV7-2	TRBJ2-1	.	CASSLGTPNSYNEQFF	TGTGCCAGCAGCCTCGGGACACCGAACTCCTACAATGAGCAGTTCTTC
few	TRBV10-1	TRBJ2-3	.	CASSRQGSDTQYF	TGCGCCAGCAGTCGGCAGGGGTCAGATACGCAGTATTTT
.	TRBV4-2	TRBJ2-1	TRBD2	CASSQENSGGLGEQFF	TGTGCCAGCAGCCAAGAAAATAGCGGGGGCCTAGGGGAGCAGTTCTTC
.	TRBV10-3	TRBJ2-3	.	CAISESQSTDTQYF	TGTGCCATCAGTGAGTCGCAGTCCACAGATACGCAGTATTTT
.	TRBV6-6	TRBJ1-1	.	CASRREGSDTEAFF	TGTGCCAGCCGCCGGGAGGGTTCCGACACTGAAGCTTTCTTT
.	TRBV2	TRBJ1-2	TRBD1	CASSDYRGDYGYTF	TGTGCCAGCAGCGATTACAGGGGCGACTATGGCTACACCTTC
.	TRBV6-6	TRBJ2-7	TRBD1	CASSRTGGFSEQYF	TGTGCCAGCAGTAGGACAGGGGGCTTTTCCGAGCAGTACTTC
once	TRBV5-6	TRBJ2-3	TRBD2	CASSLVGAGGITDTQYF	TGTGCCAGCAGCCTAGTCGGAGCGGGGGGGATCACAGATACGCAGTATTTT
.	TRBV11-2	TRBJ1-2	.	CASSLDLEVYGYTF	TGTGCCAGCAGCTTAGATCTCGAGGTCTATGGCTACACCTTC
.	TRBV15	TRBJ1-2	.	CATSRDGVGYTF	TGTGCCACCAGCAGAGACGGGGTCGGCTACACCTTC
.	TRBV10-3	TRBJ2-5	.	CAISESTEETQYF	TGTGCCATCAGTGAGTCAACAGAAGAGACCCAGTACTTC